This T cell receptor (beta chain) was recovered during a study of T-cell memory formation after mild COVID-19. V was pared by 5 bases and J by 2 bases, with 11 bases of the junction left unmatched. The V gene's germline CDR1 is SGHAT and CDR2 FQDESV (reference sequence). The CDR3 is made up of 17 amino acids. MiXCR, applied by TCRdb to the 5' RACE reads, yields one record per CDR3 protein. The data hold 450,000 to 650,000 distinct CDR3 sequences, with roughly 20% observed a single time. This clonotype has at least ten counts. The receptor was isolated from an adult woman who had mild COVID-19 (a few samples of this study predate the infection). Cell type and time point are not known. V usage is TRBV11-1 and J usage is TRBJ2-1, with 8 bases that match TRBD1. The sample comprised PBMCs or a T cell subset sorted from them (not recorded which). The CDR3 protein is CASSTPAGTGPYNEQFF. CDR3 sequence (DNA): TGTGCCAGCAGCACACCAGCCGGGACAGGCCCCTACAATGAGCAGTTCTTC. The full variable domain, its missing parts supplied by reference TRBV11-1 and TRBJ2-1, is EAEVAQSPRYKITEKSQAVAFWCDPISGHATLYWYRQILGQGPELLVQFQDESVVDDSQLPKDRFSAERLKGVDSTLKIQPAELGDSAMYLCASSTPAGTGPYNEQFFGPGTRLTVL.